This T cell receptor (beta chain) is drawn from a study of shared clonotypes between healthy human individuals. Assay: immunoSEQ multiplex PCR; the TCRdb copy retains only in-frame clones and omits some. This table has a few hundred thousand clones, less than 97% appearing once. CD8 cells classed as naive were CD45RO-negative and positively selected for CCR7, excluding terminally differentiated effector memory CD45RA+ cells. Healthy HIV-negative adults without recent acute infections or vaccinations served as donors. V was shortened by 0 bases and J by 0 bases, with 8 bases between the two germline ends. In germline, CDR1 is MRHNA, CDR2 SNTAGT. The CDR3 length is 15 residues.

Source material: naive CD8+ T cells sorted from blood. This rearrangement joins TRBV6-4 to TRBJ1-1, with no clear D. The receptor was derived from a woman aged 25-40 years in good health. The CDR3 bases are TGTGCCAGCAGTGACTCGTATACGATGAACACTGAAGCTTTCTTT. Its protein is CASSDSYTMNTEAFF.